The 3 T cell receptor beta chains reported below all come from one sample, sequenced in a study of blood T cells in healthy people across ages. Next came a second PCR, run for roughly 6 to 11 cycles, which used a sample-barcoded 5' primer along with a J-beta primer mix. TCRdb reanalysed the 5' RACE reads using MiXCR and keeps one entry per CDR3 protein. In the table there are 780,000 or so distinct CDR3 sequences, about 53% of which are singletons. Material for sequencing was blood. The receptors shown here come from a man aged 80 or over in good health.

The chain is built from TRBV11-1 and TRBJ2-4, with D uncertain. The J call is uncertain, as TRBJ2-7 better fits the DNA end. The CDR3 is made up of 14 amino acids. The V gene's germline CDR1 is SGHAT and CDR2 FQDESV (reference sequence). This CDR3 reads CASSSLSITYEQYF. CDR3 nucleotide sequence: TGTGCCAGCAGCTCCCTCTCGATAACCTACGAGCAGTACTTC.

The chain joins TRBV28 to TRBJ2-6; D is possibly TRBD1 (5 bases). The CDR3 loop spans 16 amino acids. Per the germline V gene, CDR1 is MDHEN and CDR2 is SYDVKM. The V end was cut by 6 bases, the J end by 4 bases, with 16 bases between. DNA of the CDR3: TGTGCCAGCAGACCTTACAGGCAGCTAGGGGCCAACGTCCTGACTTTC. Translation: CASRPYRQLGANVLTF.

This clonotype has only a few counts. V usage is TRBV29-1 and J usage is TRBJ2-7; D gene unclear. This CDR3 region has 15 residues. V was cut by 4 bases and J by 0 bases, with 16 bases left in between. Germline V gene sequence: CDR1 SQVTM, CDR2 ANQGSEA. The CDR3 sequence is CSVASRPFSSYEQYF. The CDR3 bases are TGCAGCGTTGCCTCCCGCCCCTTCTCCTCCTACGAGCAGTACTTC.